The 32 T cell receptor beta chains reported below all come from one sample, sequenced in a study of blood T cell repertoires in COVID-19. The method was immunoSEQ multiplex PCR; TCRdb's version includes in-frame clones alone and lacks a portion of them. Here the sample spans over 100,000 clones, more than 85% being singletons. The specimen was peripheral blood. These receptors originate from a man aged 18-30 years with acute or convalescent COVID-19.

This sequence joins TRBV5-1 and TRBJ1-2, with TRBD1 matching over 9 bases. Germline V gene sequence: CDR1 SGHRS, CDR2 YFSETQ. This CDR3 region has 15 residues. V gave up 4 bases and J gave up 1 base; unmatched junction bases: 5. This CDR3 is CASSRDRANNYGYTF. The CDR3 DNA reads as TGCGCCAGCAGCCGGGACAGGGCGAATAACTATGGCTACACCTTC. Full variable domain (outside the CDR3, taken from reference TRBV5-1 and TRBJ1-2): KAGVTQTPRYLIKTRGQQVTLSCSPISGHRSVSWYQQTPGQGLQFLFEYFSETQRNKGNFPGRFSGRQFSNSRSEMNVSTLELGDSALYLCASSRDRANNYGYTFGSGTRLTVV.

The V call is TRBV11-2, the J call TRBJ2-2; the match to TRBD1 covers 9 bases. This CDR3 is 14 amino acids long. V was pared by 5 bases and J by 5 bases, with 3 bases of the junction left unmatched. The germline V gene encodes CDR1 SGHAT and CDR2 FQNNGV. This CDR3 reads CASSKDRGTGELFF. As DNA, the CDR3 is TGTGCCAGCAGCAAGGACAGGGGAACCGGGGAGCTGTTTTTT.

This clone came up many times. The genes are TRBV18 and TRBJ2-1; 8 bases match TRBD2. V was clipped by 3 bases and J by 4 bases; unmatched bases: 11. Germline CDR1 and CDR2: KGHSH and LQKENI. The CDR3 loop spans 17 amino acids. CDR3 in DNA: TGTGCCAGCTCACCCCCGGGGGCGGGAGGAAGATACAATGAGCAGTTCTTC. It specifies CASSPPGAGGRYNEQFF.

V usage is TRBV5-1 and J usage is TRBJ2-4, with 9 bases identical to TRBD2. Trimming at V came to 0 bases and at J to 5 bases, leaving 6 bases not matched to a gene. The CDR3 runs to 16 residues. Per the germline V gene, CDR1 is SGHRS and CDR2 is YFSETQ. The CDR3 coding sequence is TGCGCCAGCAGCTTGGAGCTAGCGGGACGTCAAAACATTCAGTACTTC. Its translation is CASSLELAGRQNIQYF.

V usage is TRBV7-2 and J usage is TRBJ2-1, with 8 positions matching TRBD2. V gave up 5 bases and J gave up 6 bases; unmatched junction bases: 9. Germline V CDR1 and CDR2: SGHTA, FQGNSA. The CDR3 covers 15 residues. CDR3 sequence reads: CASSPLGGAFNEQFF. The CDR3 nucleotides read TGTGCCAGCAGCCCCCTCGGGGGGGCATTCAATGAGCAGTTCTTC.

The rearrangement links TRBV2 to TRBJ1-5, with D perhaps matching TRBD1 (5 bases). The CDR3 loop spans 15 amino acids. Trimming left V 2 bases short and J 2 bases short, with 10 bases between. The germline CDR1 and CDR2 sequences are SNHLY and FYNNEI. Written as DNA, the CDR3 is TGTGCCAGCAGTGAACAGGGTCGCGGCAATCAGCCCCAGCATTTT. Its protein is CASSEQGRGNQPQHF.

The CDR3 loop reads CASRKNRESGYTF. For the CDR3, the DNA is TGTGCCAGCAGGAAAAACAGGGAAAGTGGCTACACCTTC. The rearrangement joins TRBV12-3 or TRBV12-4 to TRBJ1-2; TRBD1 might be the D (6 bases). V was shortened by 6 bases and J by 7 bases, with 15 bases between the two germline ends. This CDR3 is built from 13 residues.

The CDR3 DNA sequence: TGTGCCTGGAGTAGTCAAGCTAACGAGCAGTACTTC. Translation gives CAWSSQANEQYF. This rearrangement joins TRBV30 to TRBJ2-7; no firm D call. Trimming shortened V by 2 bases and J by 5 bases, and 10 bases separated the two germline ends. The CDR3 spans 12 residues. CDR1 and CDR2 from the germline V gene are GTSNPN and SVGIG (reference sequence).

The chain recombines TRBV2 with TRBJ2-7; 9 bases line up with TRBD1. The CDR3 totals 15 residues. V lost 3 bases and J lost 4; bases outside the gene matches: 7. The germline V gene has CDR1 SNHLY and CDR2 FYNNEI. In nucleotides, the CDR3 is TGTGCCAGCAGTGACCGCCCGGGACAGGGTTACGAGCAGTACTTC. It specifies CASSDRPGQGYEQYF.

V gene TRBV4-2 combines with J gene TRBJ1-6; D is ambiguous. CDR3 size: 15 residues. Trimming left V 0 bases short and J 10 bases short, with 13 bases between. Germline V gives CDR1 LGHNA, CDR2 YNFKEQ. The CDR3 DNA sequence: TGTGCCAGCAGCCAAGAGGGAGACCGATCCTCACCCCTCCACTTT. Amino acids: CASSQEGDRSSPLHF.

The CDR3 region is CATSFTDTQYF. The CDR3 DNA reads as TGTGCCACCTCTTTCACAGATACGCAGTATTTT. V is TRBV24-1 and J is TRBJ2-3; D is unclear. Trimming removed 9 bases from V and 2 bases from J, with 5 bases in between. There are 11 residues in the CDR3. Germline values: CDR1 KGHDR, CDR2 SFDVKD.

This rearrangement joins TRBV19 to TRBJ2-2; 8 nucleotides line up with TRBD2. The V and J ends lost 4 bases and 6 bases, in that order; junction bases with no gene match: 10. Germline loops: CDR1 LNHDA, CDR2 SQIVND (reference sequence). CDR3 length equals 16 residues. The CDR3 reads CASSRREAGRAGELFF. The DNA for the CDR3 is TGTGCCAGTAGTAGGCGGGAGGCCGGAAGGGCCGGGGAGCTGTTTTTT.

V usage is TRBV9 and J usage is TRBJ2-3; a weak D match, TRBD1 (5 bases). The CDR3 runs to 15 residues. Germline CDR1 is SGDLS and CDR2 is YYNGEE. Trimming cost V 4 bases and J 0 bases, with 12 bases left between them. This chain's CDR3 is CASSSDTYSTDTQYF. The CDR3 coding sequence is TGTGCCAGCAGCTCGGACACCTACAGCACAGATACGCAGTATTTT.

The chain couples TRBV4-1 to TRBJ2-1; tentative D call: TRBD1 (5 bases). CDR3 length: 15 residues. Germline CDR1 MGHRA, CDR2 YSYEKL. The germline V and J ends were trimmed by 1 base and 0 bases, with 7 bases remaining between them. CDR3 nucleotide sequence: TGCGCCAGCAGCCAAGGACAGAGCTCCTACAATGAGCAGTTCTTC. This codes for CASSQGQSSYNEQFF.

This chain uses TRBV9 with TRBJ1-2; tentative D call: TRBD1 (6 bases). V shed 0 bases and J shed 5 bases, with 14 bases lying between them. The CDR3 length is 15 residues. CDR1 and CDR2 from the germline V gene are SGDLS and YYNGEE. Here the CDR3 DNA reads TGTGCCAGCAGCGTAGAGGCGACAGGTACATATGGCTACACCTTC. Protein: CASSVEATGTYGYTF. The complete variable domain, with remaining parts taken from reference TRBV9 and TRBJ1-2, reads DSGVTQTPKHLITATGQRVTLRCSPRSGDLSVYWYQQSLDQGLQFLIQYYNGEERAKGNILERFSAQQFPDLHSELNLSSLELGDSALYFCASSVEATGTYGYTFGSGTRLTVV.

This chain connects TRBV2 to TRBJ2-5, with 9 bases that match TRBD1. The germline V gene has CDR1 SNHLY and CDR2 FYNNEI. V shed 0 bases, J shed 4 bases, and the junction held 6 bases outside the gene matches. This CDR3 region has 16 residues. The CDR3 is CASSEARTGVGETQYF. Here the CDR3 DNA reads TGTGCCAGCAGTGAAGCGCGGACAGGGGTAGGAGAGACCCAGTACTTC.

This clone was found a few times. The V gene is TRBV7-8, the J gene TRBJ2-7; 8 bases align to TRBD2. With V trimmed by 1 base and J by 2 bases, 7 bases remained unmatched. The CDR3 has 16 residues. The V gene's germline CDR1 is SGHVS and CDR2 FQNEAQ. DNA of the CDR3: TGTGCCAGCAGCTTAGGCTCGAGCGGGGGTACCTACGAGCAGTACTTC. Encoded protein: CASSLGSSGGTYEQYF.

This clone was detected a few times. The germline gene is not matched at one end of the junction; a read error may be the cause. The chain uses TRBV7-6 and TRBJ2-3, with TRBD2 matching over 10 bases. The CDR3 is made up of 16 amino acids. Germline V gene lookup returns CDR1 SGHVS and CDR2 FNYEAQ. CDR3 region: CASTLERGGTTDTQYF. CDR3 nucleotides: TGTGCCAGCACCTTAGAGCGGGGGGGAACCACAGATACGCAGTATTTT. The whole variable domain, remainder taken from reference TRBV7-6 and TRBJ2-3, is GAGVSQSPRYKVTKRGQDVALRCDPISGHVSLYWYRQALGQGPEFLTYFNYEAQQDKSGLPNDRFSAERPEGSISTLTIQRTEQRDSAMYRCASTLERGGTTDTQYFGPGTRLTVL.

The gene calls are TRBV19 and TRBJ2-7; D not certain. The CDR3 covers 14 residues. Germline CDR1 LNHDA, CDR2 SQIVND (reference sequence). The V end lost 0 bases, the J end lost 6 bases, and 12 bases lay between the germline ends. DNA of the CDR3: TGTGCCAGTAGTATAGATCAGATCTCGTCCGAGCAGTACTTC. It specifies CASSIDQISSEQYF.

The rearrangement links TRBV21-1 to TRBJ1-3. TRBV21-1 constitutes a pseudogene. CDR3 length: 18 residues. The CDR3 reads CASSKVGGGQGNGNTIYF. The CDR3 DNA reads TGTGCCAGCAGCAAAGTGGGTGGAGGGCAGGGAAACGGAAACACCATATATTTT.

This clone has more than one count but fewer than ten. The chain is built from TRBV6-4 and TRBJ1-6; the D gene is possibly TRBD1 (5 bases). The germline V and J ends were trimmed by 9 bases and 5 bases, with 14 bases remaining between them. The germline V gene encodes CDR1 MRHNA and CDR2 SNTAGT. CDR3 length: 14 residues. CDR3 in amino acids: CASSDRGDNSPLHF. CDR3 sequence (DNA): TGTGCCAGTTCCGATCGGGGGGATAATTCACCCCTCCACTTT.

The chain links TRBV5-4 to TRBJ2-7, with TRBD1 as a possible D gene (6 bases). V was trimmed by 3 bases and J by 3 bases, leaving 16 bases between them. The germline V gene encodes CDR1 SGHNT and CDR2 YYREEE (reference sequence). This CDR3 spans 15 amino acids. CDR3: CASSYERDTVYEQYF. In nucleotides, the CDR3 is TGTGCCAGCAGCTACGAACGGGACACCGTCTACGAGCAGTACTTC.

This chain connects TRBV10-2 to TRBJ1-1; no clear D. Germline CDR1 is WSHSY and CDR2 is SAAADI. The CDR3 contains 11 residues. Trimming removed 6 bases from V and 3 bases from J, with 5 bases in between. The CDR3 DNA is TGCGCCAGCAGCGCGGACACTGAAGCTTTCTTT. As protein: CASSADTEAFF.

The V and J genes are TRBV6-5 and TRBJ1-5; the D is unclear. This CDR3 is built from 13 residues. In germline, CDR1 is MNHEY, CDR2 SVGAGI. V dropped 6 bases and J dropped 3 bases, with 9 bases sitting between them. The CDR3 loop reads CASRIRDNQPQHF. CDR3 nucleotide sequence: TGTGCCAGCAGAATCCGGGACAATCAGCCCCAGCATTTT.

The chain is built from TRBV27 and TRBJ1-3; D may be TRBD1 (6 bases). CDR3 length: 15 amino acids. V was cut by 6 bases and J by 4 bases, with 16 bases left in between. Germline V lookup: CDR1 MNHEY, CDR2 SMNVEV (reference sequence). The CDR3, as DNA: TGTGCCAGCAGCAACAGCAGGGGAACAGGAAACACCATATATTTT. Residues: CASSNSRGTGNTIYF.

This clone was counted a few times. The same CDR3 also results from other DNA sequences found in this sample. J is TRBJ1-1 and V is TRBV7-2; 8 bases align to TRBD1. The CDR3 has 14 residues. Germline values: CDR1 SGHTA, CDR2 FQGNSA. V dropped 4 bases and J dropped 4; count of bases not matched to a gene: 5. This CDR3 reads CASSSRQGSTEAFF. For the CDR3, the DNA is TGTGCCAGCAGCTCGAGACAGGGGAGCACTGAAGCTTTCTTT.

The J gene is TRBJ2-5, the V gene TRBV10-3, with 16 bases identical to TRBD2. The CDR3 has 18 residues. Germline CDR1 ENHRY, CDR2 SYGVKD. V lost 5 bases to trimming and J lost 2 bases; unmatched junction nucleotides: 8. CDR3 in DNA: TGTGCCATCAGTACCCCCGGGACTAGCGGGGGGGAACAAGAGACCCAGTACTTC. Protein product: CAISTPGTSGGEQETQYF.

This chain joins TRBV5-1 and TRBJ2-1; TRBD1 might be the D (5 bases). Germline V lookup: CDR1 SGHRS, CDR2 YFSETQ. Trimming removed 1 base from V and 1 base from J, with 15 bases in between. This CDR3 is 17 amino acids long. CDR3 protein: CASSLKGRGSSYNEQFF. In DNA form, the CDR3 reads TGCGCCAGCAGCTTGAAGGGTAGGGGTTCATCCTACAATGAGCAGTTCTTC.

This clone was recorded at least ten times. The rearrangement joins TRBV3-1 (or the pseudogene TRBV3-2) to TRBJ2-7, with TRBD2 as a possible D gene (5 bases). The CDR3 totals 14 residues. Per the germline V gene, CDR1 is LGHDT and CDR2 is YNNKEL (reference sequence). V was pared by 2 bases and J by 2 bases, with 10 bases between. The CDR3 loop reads CASSQSGYTYEQYF. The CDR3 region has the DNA TGTGCCAGCAGCCAAAGCGGTTACACCTACGAGCAGTACTTC.

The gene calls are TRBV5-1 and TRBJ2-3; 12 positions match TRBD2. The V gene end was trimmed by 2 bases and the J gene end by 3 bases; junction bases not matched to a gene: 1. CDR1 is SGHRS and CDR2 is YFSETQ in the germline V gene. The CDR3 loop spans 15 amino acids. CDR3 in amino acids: CASSFLAGGTDTQYF. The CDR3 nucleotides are TGCGCCAGCAGCTTCCTAGCGGGAGGGACAGATACGCAGTATTTT.

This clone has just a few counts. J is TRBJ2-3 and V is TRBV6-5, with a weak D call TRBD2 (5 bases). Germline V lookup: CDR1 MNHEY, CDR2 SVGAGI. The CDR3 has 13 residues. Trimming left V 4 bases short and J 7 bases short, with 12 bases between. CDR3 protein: CASSSRDYHTQYF. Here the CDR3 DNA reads TGTGCCAGCAGTTCCAGAGACTACCATACGCAGTATTTT.

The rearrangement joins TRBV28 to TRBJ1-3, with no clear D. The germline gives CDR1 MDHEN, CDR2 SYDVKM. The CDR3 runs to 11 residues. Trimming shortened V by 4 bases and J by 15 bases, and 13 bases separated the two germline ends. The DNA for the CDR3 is TGTGCCAGCAGTTCGTCCGACTTCAAATATTTT. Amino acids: CASSSSDFKYF.